The source of this T cell receptor beta chain is a study of regulatory T cells in long-lasting Graves disease. Building of the TCR beta libraries involved iRepertoire HTBI primers and Arm-PCR of CDR3 regions. One entry per CDR3 protein results from TCRdb running MiXCR on the multiplex PCR reads. The table lists roughly 500,000 distinct CDR3 sequences, approximately 14% of them singletons. Time point indicated: newly diagnosed GD, antithyroid drugs for less than 3 months. After RNA was extracted from PBMCs, the TCR library was made from it. This clonotype was picked up many times. From germline, CDR1 is SGHNT and CDR2 YENEEA. J lost 8 bases, V lost 5 bases, and 9 bases had no gene match. CDR3 size: 14 residues. These data also featured in a second study, about T cells in Graves' hyperthyroidism and ophthalmopathy.

The rearrangement joins TRBV11-3 to TRBJ2-4; 7 bases line up with TRBD2. Sample: peripheral blood mononuclear cells (PBMCs), taken at new diagnosis, from a patient treated with antithyroid drugs. This clonotype was obtained from a woman aged 50 to 60 with Graves disease. CDR3 DNA: TGTGCCAGCAGCCAGCGGTCTAGCGGAGACATTCAGTACTTC. This encodes CASSQRSSGDIQYF.